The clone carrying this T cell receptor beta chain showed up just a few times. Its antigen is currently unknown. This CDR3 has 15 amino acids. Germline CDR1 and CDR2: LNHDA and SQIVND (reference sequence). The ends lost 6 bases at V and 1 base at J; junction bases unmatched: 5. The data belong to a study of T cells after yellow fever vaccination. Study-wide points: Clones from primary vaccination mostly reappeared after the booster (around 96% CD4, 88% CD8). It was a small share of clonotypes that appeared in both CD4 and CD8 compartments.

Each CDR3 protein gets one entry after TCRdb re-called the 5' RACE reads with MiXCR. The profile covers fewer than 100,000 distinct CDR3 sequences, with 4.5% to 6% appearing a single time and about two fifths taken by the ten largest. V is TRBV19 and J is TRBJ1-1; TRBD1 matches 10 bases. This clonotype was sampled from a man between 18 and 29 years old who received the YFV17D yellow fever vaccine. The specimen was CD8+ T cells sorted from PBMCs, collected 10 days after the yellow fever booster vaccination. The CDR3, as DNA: TGTGCCAGTAGAAAGGGGGACAGGGGGAACACTGAAGCTTTCTTT. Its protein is CASRKGDRGNTEAFF. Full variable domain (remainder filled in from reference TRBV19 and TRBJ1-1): DGGITQSPKYLFRKEGQNVTLSCEQNLNHDAMYWYRQDPGQGLRLIYYSQIVNDFQKGDIAEGYSVSREKKESFPLTVTSAQKNPTAFYLCASRKGDRGNTEAFFGQGTRLTVV.